This entry is about one TCR beta chain. The time point: cycle 4 day 1 (C4D1), after 5 to 7 weeks of nivolumab. No patient escaped relapse after autologous stem cell transplantation, and brentuximab vedotin exposure varied. There are 14 residues in the CDR3. V gave up 3 bases and J gave up 5 bases, with 11 bases separating them. From germline, CDR1 is SGHTA and CDR2 FQGTGA. This entry comes from a study of PD-1 blockade in classical Hodgkin lymphoma. The repertoire was sequenced with immunoSEQ multiplex PCR; TCRdb's copy has only in-frame clones and lacks some. The profile covers about 50,000 clones, with approximately 76% appearing a single time and roughly 12% taken by the ten largest.

The genes are TRBV7-3 and TRBJ2-1; D is perhaps TRBD1 or TRBD2 (5 bases each). The sample here was peripheral blood mononuclear cells (PBMCs), taken before the fourth cycle of nivolumab. The receptor was isolated from a human donor with classical Hodgkin lymphoma. CDR3 region: CASSLPGLNNEQFF. In DNA form, the CDR3 reads TGTGCCAGCAGCTTGCCGGGGCTAAACAATGAGCAGTTCTTC.